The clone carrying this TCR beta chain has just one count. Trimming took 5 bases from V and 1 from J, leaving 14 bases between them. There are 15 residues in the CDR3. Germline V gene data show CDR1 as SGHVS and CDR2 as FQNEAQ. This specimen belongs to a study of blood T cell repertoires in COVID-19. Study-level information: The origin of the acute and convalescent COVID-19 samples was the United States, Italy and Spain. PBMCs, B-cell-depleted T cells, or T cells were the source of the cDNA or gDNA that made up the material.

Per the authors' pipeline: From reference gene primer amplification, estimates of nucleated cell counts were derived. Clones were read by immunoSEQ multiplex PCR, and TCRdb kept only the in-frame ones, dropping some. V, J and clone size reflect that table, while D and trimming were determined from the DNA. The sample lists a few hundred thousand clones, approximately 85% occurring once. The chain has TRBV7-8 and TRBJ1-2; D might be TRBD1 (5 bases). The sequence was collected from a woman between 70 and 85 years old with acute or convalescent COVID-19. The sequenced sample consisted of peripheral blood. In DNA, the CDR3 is TGTGCCAGCAGCCTATCGGTGGGGGGTAACTATGGCTACACCTTC. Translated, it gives CASSLSVGGNYGYTF.